This entry is about one T cell receptor beta chain. This entry belongs to a study of blood T cell repertoires in COVID-19. The overall study: T cells, B-cell-depleted T cells, or PBMCs provided the cDNA or gDNA that served as material.

V shed 3 bases and J 0 bases; nucleotides not matched to a gene: 12. This CDR3 is built from 19 residues. Germline CDR1 is SGDLS and CDR2 is YYNGEE. This table comes from immunoSEQ multiplex PCR, and its TCRdb copy is limited to in-frame clones, with some not included. The sample lists a few hundred thousand clones, 83% occurring once. The gene calls are TRBV9 and TRBJ1-6; the match to TRBD1 covers 7 bases. Sequenced material: peripheral blood. The clonotype originates from a woman under 40 with COVID-19, enrolled during active disease. The CDR3 spells CASSASGQPFSSYNSPLHF. The DNA of the CDR3 is TGTGCCAGCAGCGCCTCGGGACAGCCTTTTAGCTCCTATAATTCACCCCTCCACTTT. Drawing the rest from reference TRBV9 and TRBJ1-6, the complete variable domain is DSGVTQTPKHLITATGQRVTLRCSPRSGDLSVYWYQQSLDQGLQFLIQYYNGEERAKGNILERFSAQQFPDLHSELNLSSLELGDSALYFCASSASGQPFSSYNSPLHFGNGTRLTVT.